This T cell receptor (beta chain) originates from a study of PD-1 blockade in classical Hodgkin lymphoma. Study-wide results and caveats: By C4D1, diversity of CD4+ TCRs had risen significantly, whereas that of CD8+ TCRs had not. Healthy donors reportedly exceeded newly diagnosed patients in baseline TCR diversity.

Time point noted: cycle 4 day 1 (C4D1), after five to seven weeks of nivolumab. Every patient was affected by relapse after autologous stem cell transplantation, while exposure to brentuximab vedotin was not uniform. When best responses were assessed, they were complete response, partial response or progressive disease. Profiling relied on immunoSEQ multiplex PCR, and the TCRdb table lists in-frame clones only, not all of them. The profile shows about 24,000 clones, roughly 80% of them singletons. About this clone itself: Its antigen is unidentified.

V lost 3 bases and J lost 7, with 11 bases in between. The germline CDR1 and CDR2 sequences are SGDLS and YYNGEE. This CDR3 comprises 14 residues. The specimen comprised peripheral blood mononuclear cells (PBMCs), sampled before the fourth cycle of nivolumab. The TCR originated in a human donor with classical Hodgkin lymphoma. This rearrangement joins TRBV9 to TRBJ1-6; no reliable D call. CDR3 loop: CASSAQDRNSPLHF. DNA of the CDR3: TGTGCCAGCAGCGCCCAGGACCGAAATTCACCCCTCCACTTT.